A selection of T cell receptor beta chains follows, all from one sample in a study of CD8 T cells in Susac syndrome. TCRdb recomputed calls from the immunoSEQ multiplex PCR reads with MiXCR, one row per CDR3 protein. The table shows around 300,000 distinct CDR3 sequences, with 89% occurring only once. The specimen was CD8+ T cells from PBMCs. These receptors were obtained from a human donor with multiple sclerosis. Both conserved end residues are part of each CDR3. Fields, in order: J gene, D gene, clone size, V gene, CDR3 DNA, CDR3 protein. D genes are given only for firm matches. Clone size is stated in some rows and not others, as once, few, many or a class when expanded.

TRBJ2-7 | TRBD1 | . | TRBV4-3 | TGCGCCAGCAGCCAAGGACCGGGACAGGGTGACGAGCAGTACTTC | CASSQGPGQGDEQYF
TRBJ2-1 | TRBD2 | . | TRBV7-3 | TGTGCCAGCAGCTTCAGTGGACAGTTAGCGGGGGGGTTGGACAATGAGCAGTTCTTC | CASSFSGQLAGGLDNEQFF
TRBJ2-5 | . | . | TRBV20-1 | TGCAGTGCTAGAGGCCAGTCCCCGGCGGAGACCCAGTACTTC | CSARGQSPAETQYF
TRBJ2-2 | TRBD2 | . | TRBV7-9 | TGTGCCAGCAGCTTGCCTAGCGGGGGCCACAACACCGGGGAGCTGTTTTTT | CASSLPSGGHNTGELFF
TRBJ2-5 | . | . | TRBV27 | TGTGCCAGCAGTTCGTACGCGGGGCTCCAAGAGACCCAGTACTTC | CASSSYAGLQETQYF
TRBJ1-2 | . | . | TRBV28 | TGTGCCAGCAGTTTAGTGGGGGGCCGATTCTATGGCTACACCTTC | CASSLVGGRFYGYTF
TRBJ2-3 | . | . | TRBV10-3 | TGTGCCATCGATCCCGGGACCCCTTTAGGTAGCACAGATACGCAGTATTTT | CAIDPGTPLGSTDTQYF
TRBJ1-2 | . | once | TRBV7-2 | TGTGCCAGCAGCTTGAACTCCGCCTTTGGCTACACCTTC | CASSLNSAFGYTF
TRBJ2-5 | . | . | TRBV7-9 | TGTGCCAGCAGCCCCCCCGATCAGGGGCGAGAGACCCAGTACTTC | CASSPPDQGRETQYF
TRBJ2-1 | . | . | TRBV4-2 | TGTGCCAGCAGCCAAGAGGACCGGGAGTTCGGCTACAATGAGCAGTTCTTC | CASSQEDREFGYNEQFF
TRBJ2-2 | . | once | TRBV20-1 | TGCAGTGCTAGAGATCGGCACAGACCTTACACCGGGGAGCTGTTTTTT | CSARDRHRPYTGELFF